These T cell receptor beta chains were read from a single sample in a study of blood T cell repertoires in COVID-19. The repertoire was sequenced with immunoSEQ multiplex PCR; TCRdb's copy has only in-frame clones and lacks some. The sample contains 210,000 or so clones, roughly 78% of which appear only once. What was sequenced was peripheral blood. The source of these receptors is a middle-aged woman with acute or convalescent COVID-19. The CDR3 runs from the conserved cysteine through the conserved F or W. A D gene is named only where the DNA matches it firmly. Clone size, where shown, is once, few, many, or a class for clones that have expanded.

length: 13; D: TRBD2; size: .; V: TRBV19; J: TRBJ2-1; CDR3: CATNPGRANEQFF; DNA: TGTGCCACCAACCCAGGGAGGGCCAATGAGCAGTTCTTC
length: 12; D: TRBD1; size: .; V: TRBV19; J: TRBJ2-2; CDR3: CASSQGAGELFF; DNA: TGTGCCAGTAGTCAGGGGGCCGGGGAGCTGTTTTTT
length: 15; D: TRBD2; size: .; V: TRBV6-5; J: TRBJ2-2; CDR3: CASSTLAGVSGELFF; DNA: TGTGCCAGCAGCACACTAGCGGGGGTATCCGGGGAGCTGTTTTTT
length: 16; D: TRBD2; size: .; V: TRBV5-6; J: TRBJ2-2; CDR3: CASSLFAGEDTGELFF; DNA: TGTGCCAGCAGCTTGTTCGCGGGAGAAGACACCGGGGAGCTGTTTTTT
length: 15; D: TRBD1; size: .; V: TRBV25-1; J: TRBJ1-1; CDR3: CASRAPGQGNTEAFF; DNA: TGTGCCAGCAGGGCCCCGGGACAGGGGAACACTGAAGCTTTCTTT
length: 16; D: TRBD1; size: .; V: TRBV27; J: TRBJ1-2; CDR3: CASRGGQERLRDGYTF; DNA: TGTGCCAGCAGAGGGGGACAGGAACGCTTAAGGGATGGCTACACCTTC
length: 14; D: TRBD1; size: .; V: TRBV18; J: TRBJ2-7; CDR3: CASSPGQVIYEQYF; DNA: TGTGCCAGCTCACCGGGACAGGTGATCTACGAGCAGTACTTC
length: 13; D: TRBD1; size: .; V: TRBV10-3; J: TRBJ2-2; CDR3: CATRDRGMGELFF; DNA: TGTGCCACCCGGGACAGGGGGATGGGGGAGCTGTTTTTT
length: 11; D: .; size: .; V: TRBV5-3; J: TRBJ2-1; CDR3: CARSFPGEQFF; DNA: TGTGCCAGAAGCTTCCCGGGAGAGCAGTTCTTC
length: 17; D: .; size: .; V: TRBV6-1; J: TRBJ1-2; CDR3: CASSEVRGSPRAGGYTF; DNA: TGTGCCAGCAGTGAGGTCCGTGGCTCTCCGCGAGCAGGCGGCTACACCTTC
length: 16; D: TRBD1; size: .; V: TRBV19; J: TRBJ1-2; CDR3: CASSEPGQGEDYGYTF; DNA: TGTGCCAGTAGCGAACCTGGACAGGGGGAGGACTATGGCTACACCTTC
length: 15; D: TRBD1; size: .; V: TRBV5-1; J: TRBJ1-4; CDR3: CASSPWTGGNEKLFF; DNA: TGCGCCAGCAGCCCGTGGACAGGGGGTAATGAAAAACTGTTTTTT
length: 17; D: .; size: .; V: TRBV11-3; J: TRBJ2-3; CDR3: CASSSRDSSVGTDTQYF; DNA: TGTGCCAGCAGCTCCCGGGACTCATCGGTCGGCACAGATACGCAGTATTTT
length: 16; D: TRBD1; size: .; V: TRBV19; J: TRBJ2-7; CDR3: CASSVVGGTGAYEQYF; DNA: TGTGCCAGTAGTGTCGTCGGAGGGACAGGGGCCTACGAGCAGTACTTC
length: 14; D: .; size: once; V: TRBV27; J: TRBJ1-1; CDR3: CASSAGGMNTEAFF; DNA: TGTGCCAGCAGCGCGGGGGGGATGAACACTGAAGCTTTCTTT
length: 16; D: .; size: .; V: TRBV10-2; J: TRBJ1-4; CDR3: CASSERPGDWGEKLFF; DNA: TGCGCCAGCAGTGAGCGGCCAGGGGATTGGGGCGAAAAACTGTTTTTT
length: 14; D: TRBD1; size: .; V: TRBV7-2; J: TRBJ2-3; CDR3: CASSQGASTDTQYF; DNA: TGTGCCAGCAGCCAGGGGGCTAGCACAGATACGCAGTATTTT
length: 16; D: TRBD2; size: .; V: TRBV14; J: TRBJ2-3; CDR3: CASSPRLAGGSDTQYF; DNA: TGTGCCAGCAGCCCTCGACTAGCGGGGGGGTCAGATACGCAGTATTTT
length: 15; D: TRBD2; size: .; V: TRBV5-1; J: TRBJ2-3; CDR3: CASSFSGGTTDTQYF; DNA: TGCGCCAGCAGCTTTAGCGGGGGGACCACAGATACGCAGTATTTT
length: 14; D: .; size: .; V: TRBV2; J: TRBJ2-5; CDR3: CASSPGGGGETQYF; DNA: TGTGCCAGTTCGCCGGGGGGCGGGGGAGAGACCCAGTACTTC
length: 13; D: .; size: .; V: TRBV6-5; J: TRBJ1-5; CDR3: CASSGQFNQPQHF; DNA: TGTGCCAGCAGCGGACAGTTCAATCAGCCCCAGCATTTT
length: 14; D: .; size: .; V: TRBV3-1/TRBV3-2; J: TRBJ1-1; CDR3: CASSQAGLNTEAFF; DNA: TGTGCCAGCAGCCAAGCAGGGCTGAACACTGAAGCTTTCTTT
length: 12; D: .; size: .; V: TRBV29-1; J: TRBJ1-2; CDR3: CSVENGVSGYTF; DNA: TGCAGCGTCGAGAACGGTGTCTCTGGCTACACCTTC
length: 13; D: .; size: .; V: TRBV27; J: TRBJ1-2; CDR3: CASSFRGAYGYTF; DNA: TGTGCCAGCAGTTTTCGGGGGGCCTATGGCTACACCTTC
length: 14; D: .; size: few; V: TRBV5-1; J: TRBJ2-5; CDR3: CASSLPSRGETQYF; DNA: TGCGCCAGCAGCCTCCCGTCCCGGGGGGAGACCCAGTACTTC
length: 13; D: .; size: once; V: TRBV5-4; J: TRBJ2-7; CDR3: CASRTGNDYEQYF; DNA: TGTGCCAGCCGAACAGGGAACGACTACGAGCAGTACTTC
length: 16; D: TRBD1; size: .; V: TRBV11-2; J: TRBJ2-2; CDR3: CASSFTRTGGAGELFF; DNA: TGTGCCAGCAGCTTTACCAGGACAGGGGGAGCCGGGGAGCTGTTTTTT
length: 16; D: TRBD1; size: .; V: TRBV6-2/TRBV6-3; J: TRBJ2-7; CDR3: CASSYGTGAGWYEQYF; DNA: TGTGCCAGCAGTTACGGCACAGGGGCTGGTTGGTACGAGCAGTACTTC
length: 14; D: TRBD2; size: few; V: TRBV30; J: TRBJ2-5; CDR3: CARGGLAEQETQYF; DNA: TGTGCCCGGGGGGGACTAGCGGAACAAGAGACCCAGTACTTC
length: 18; D: .; size: .; V: TRBV5-1; J: TRBJ1-4; CDR3: CASSLAVGNQGTNEKLFF; DNA: TGCGCCAGCAGCTTGGCCGTAGGAAACCAGGGAACTAATGAAAAACTGTTTTTT
length: 14; D: .; size: .; V: TRBV3-1/TRBV3-2; J: TRBJ1-2; CDR3: CASSRSGDSYGYTF; DNA: TGTGCCAGCAGCCGAAGTGGCGACAGCTATGGCTACACCTTC
length: 15; D: .; size: .; V: TRBV6-5; J: TRBJ2-1; CDR3: CASSLSWSGYNEQFF; DNA: TGTGCCAGCAGCCTTTCCTGGTCGGGGTACAATGAGCAGTTCTTC
length: 15; D: TRBD2; size: .; V: TRBV30; J: TRBJ2-1; CDR3: CAWSGLAGASNEQFF; DNA: TGTGCCTGGAGTGGGCTAGCGGGAGCGTCTAATGAGCAGTTCTTC
length: 14; D: .; size: .; V: TRBV6-4; J: TRBJ2-2; CDR3: CASRIQGYTGELFF; DNA: TGTGCCAGCAGGATCCAGGGTTACACCGGGGAGCTGTTTTTT
length: 11; D: .; size: .; V: TRBV20-1; J: TRBJ2-1; CDR3: CSASVLYEQFF; DNA: TGCAGTGCTAGTGTACTGTATGAGCAGTTCTTC
length: 14; D: .; size: .; V: TRBV6-4; J: TRBJ2-1; CDR3: CASAIAASDNEQFF; DNA: TGTGCCAGTGCGATAGCGGCCTCAGACAATGAGCAGTTCTTC
length: 14; D: TRBD1; size: .; V: TRBV10-1; J: TRBJ2-7; CDR3: CAASAGQGLYEQYF; DNA: TGCGCCGCCAGCGCCGGACAGGGGCTCTACGAGCAGTACTTC
length: 15; D: .; size: .; V: TRBV27; J: TRBJ2-2; CDR3: CASTPLNGETGELFF; DNA: TGTGCCAGCACCCCTCTCAACGGGGAGACCGGGGAGCTGTTTTTT
length: 18; D: TRBD1; size: .; V: TRBV9; J: TRBJ2-6; CDR3: CASSPRGTGWSGANVLTF; DNA: TGTGCCAGCAGCCCACGGGGGACAGGGTGGTCTGGGGCCAACGTCCTGACTTTC
length: 13; D: .; size: .; V: TRBV28; J: TRBJ2-7; CDR3: CASSSTRIYEQYF; DNA: TGTGCCAGCAGTTCCACCAGGATCTACGAGCAGTACTTC
length: 15; D: TRBD2; size: .; V: TRBV6-5; J: TRBJ2-7; CDR3: CASSKPLALLYEQYF; DNA: TGTGCCAGCAGCAAACCACTAGCGCTCCTCTACGAGCAGTACTTC
length: 14; D: TRBD1; size: .; V: TRBV6-5; J: TRBJ1-4; CDR3: CASATGGWSEKLFF; DNA: TGTGCCAGCGCCACAGGGGGCTGGAGTGAAAAACTGTTTTTT
length: 17; D: .; size: .; V: TRBV7-9; J: TRBJ1-3; CDR3: CASSLRTNRRSGNTIYF; DNA: TGTGCCAGCAGCTTACGAACGAACAGGAGATCTGGAAACACCATATATTTT
length: 15; D: TRBD1; size: once; V: TRBV27; J: TRBJ1-6; CDR3: CASSFSGTGVSPLHF; DNA: TGTGCCAGCAGTTTCTCCGGGACAGGGGTCTCACCCCTCCACTTT
length: 14; D: .; size: once; V: TRBV11-2; J: TRBJ1-3; CDR3: CASSLDTVRNTIYF; DNA: TGTGCCAGCAGCTTAGATACGGTCCGGAACACCATATATTTT
length: 14; D: .; size: .; V: TRBV10-3; J: TRBJ2-7; CDR3: CAISDVRGGYEQYF; DNA: TGTGCCATCAGTGATGTGCGAGGAGGATACGAGCAGTACTTC
length: 14; D: TRBD2; size: .; V: TRBV15; J: TRBJ2-1; CDR3: CATSRLTSDNEQFF; DNA: TGTGCCACCAGCAGATTGACTAGCGACAATGAGCAGTTCTTC
length: 14; D: .; size: .; V: TRBV19; J: TRBJ2-1; CDR3: CASSIRGPANEQFF; DNA: TGTGCCAGTAGTATAAGGGGTCCAGCCAATGAGCAGTTCTTC
length: 13; D: .; size: .; V: TRBV29-1; J: TRBJ2-2; CDR3: CSATSWGSGELFF; DNA: TGCAGCGCTACCTCGTGGGGCAGCGGGGAGCTGTTTTTT
length: 16; D: .; size: .; V: TRBV5-8; J: TRBJ1-4; CDR3: CASSLGGGLGNEKLFF; DNA: TGTGCCAGCAGCTTGGGCGGAGGGCTCGGTAATGAAAAACTGTTTTTT
length: 16; D: .; size: .; V: TRBV7-6; J: TRBJ2-6; CDR3: CASGRQPSSGANVLTF; DNA: TGTGCCAGCGGTCGACAGCCTTCCTCTGGGGCCAACGTCCTGACTTTC
length: 13; D: .; size: .; V: TRBV5-1; J: TRBJ1-6; CDR3: CASSLEQVSPLHF; DNA: TGCGCCAGCAGCTTGGAACAGGTTTCACCCCTCCACTTT
length: 14; D: .; size: .; V: TRBV19; J: TRBJ2-7; CDR3: CASRVSGKRDEQYF; DNA: TGTGCCAGTAGGGTTTCGGGGAAGAGGGACGAGCAGTACTTC